The 13 T cell receptor beta chains below all came from one sample that was sequenced in a study of blood T cell repertoires in COVID-19. Using immunoSEQ multiplex PCR, the repertoire was profiled, and TCRdb retains in-frame clones only, with some absent. The sample lists some 310,000 clones; roughly 89% were seen once. The sequenced sample consisted of peripheral blood. These receptors were taken from a woman in her thirties or forties with COVID-19, enrolled during active disease.

The chain has TRBV7-3 and TRBJ2-5; weak D call: TRBD2 (7 bases). The CDR3 extends over 13 amino acids. V dropped 5 bases and J dropped 4 bases, with 11 bases sitting between them. The germline CDR1 and CDR2 sequences are SGHTA and FQGTGA. CDR3 sequence reads: CASSPGEGETQYF. As DNA, the CDR3 is TGTGCCAGCAGCCCAGGGGAGGGAGAGACCCAGTACTTC.

The chain joins TRBV9 to TRBJ2-5; no definite D call. V gave up 2 bases and J gave up 5 bases, with 10 bases separating them. The CDR3 covers 13 residues. CDR1 is SGDLS and CDR2 is YYNGEE in the germline V gene. CDR3 DNA sequence: TGTGCCAGCAGCGTCGCACAATTGGAGACCCAGTACTTC. This translates into CASSVAQLETQYF.

The chain is built from TRBV29-1 and TRBJ2-2, with a tentative D call TRBD2 (6 bases). Trimming removed 5 bases at V and 1 base at J, with 20 bases between. This CDR3 region has 17 residues. Germline-derived CDR1 and CDR2 are SQVTM and ANQGSEA. The CDR3 here is CSVNWAGKEGNTGELFF. CDR3 DNA: TGCAGCGTTAATTGGGCGGGAAAGGAAGGGAACACCGGGGAGCTGTTTTTT.

This clone was recorded once. The chain recombines TRBV5-1 with TRBJ1-2; 8 bases agree with TRBD1. J lost 4 bases, V lost 0 bases, and 5 bases had no gene match. The CDR3 covers 15 residues. CDR1 and CDR2 (germline): SGHRS, YFSETQ. The CDR3 region is CASSLGTTGAYGYTF. The CDR3, as DNA: TGCGCCAGCAGCTTGGGGACGACAGGGGCCTATGGCTACACCTTC.

V is TRBV29-1 and J is TRBJ2-7; a possible D gene is TRBD1 (6 bases). The germline V and J ends were trimmed by 5 bases and 0 bases, with 17 bases remaining between them. The germline CDR1 and CDR2 sequences are SQVTM and ANQGSEA. The CDR3 runs 15 residues. The CDR3: CSVRVANRASYEQYF. The CDR3 nucleotides read TGCAGCGTTCGCGTCGCGAACAGGGCCTCCTACGAGCAGTACTTC.

The chain is built from TRBV5-1 and TRBJ2-7, with 8 bases identical to TRBD1. Per germline, CDR1 SGHRS and CDR2 YFSETQ. There are 15 residues in the CDR3. V shed 3 bases, J shed 2 bases, and the junction held 7 bases outside the gene matches. The CDR3 sequence: CASSSRGQGTYEQYF. CDR3 sequence (DNA): TGCGCCAGCAGCTCCAGGGGGCAGGGCACCTACGAGCAGTACTTC.

The chain uses TRBV28 and TRBJ1-3; D remains unclear. The V end was cut by 8 bases, the J end by 5 bases, with 25 bases between. Germline V gene data show CDR1 as MDHEN and CDR2 as SYDVKM. The CDR3 runs 17 residues. In DNA form, the CDR3 reads TGTGCCAGCTCCAGCTCGGCGGATCCCCGCTGGAGAAACACCATATATTTT. Protein sequence: CASSSSADPRWRNTIYF.

The CDR3 region has the DNA TGCGCCAGCAGCCTCCGGGGGGGCTACAATGAGCAGTTCTTC. It translates to CASSLRGGYNEQFF. The chain combines TRBV4-3 with TRBJ2-1; 8 nucleotides match TRBD2. The germline V gene encodes CDR1 LGHNA and CDR2 YSLEER. The CDR3 sequence is 14 residues long. J was trimmed by 3 bases and V by 4 bases; bases with no gene match: 2.

The gene calls are TRBV7-3 and TRBJ2-3, with TRBD2 matching 9 bases. Germline trimming cut 5 bases from V and 1 base from J; bases unmatched to any gene: 1. Germline V gene lookup returns CDR1 SGHTA and CDR2 FQGTGA. The CDR3 is 14 amino acids. The CDR3 region is CASSQRGGTDTQYF. The CDR3 nucleotides read TGTGCCAGCAGCCAGCGGGGGGGCACAGATACGCAGTATTTT.

The gene calls are TRBV12-3 or TRBV12-4 and TRBJ1-2; unclear D gene. CDR3 length: 12 amino acids. With 5 bases removed from V and 7 bases from J, the gap between germline ends came to 11 bases. CDR3 DNA: TGTGCCAGCAGTAACCGGGAAAGTGGCTACACCTTC. It yields the protein CASSNRESGYTF.

This clone occurred once. The rearrangement uses TRBV4-3 and TRBJ1-2, with D tentatively TRBD1 (6 bases). The CDR3 covers 15 residues. Trimming pared 0 bases from V and 4 bases from J, leaving 12 bases between. Germline CDR1 and CDR2: LGHNA and YSLEER. The CDR3 is CASSQESRGGYGYTF. The CDR3 coding sequence is TGCGCCAGCAGCCAAGAGAGTCGAGGGGGCTATGGCTACACCTTC.

On this clone itself: Its ends do not fully match the called genes, so a read error is possible. This chain links TRBV7-3 with TRBJ2-1; TRBD2 matches 7 bases. The germline gives CDR1 SGHTA, CDR2 FQGTGA. The CDR3 length is 16 residues. CDR3 residues: CASSYPDSRDYDEQFF. In DNA form, the CDR3 reads TGTGCCAGCAGCTACCCGGATAGCCGGGACTACGATGAGCAGTTCTTC.

In this sample, this clone turned up a few times. The gene calls are TRBV7-9 and TRBJ1-2, with D unresolved. Germline CDR1 SEHNR, CDR2 FQNEAQ (reference sequence). V gave up 1 base and J gave up 2 bases, with 20 bases separating them. The CDR3 sequence is 18 residues long. The CDR3 nucleotides are TGTGCCAGCAGCTTAGTGATTTCGACCAGCTACGGGAACTATGGCTACACCTTC. It encodes CASSLVISTSYGNYGYTF.